This T cell receptor beta chain was retrieved from a study of response to subunit inactivated influenza vaccine. Study-level points and caveats: Authors proposed each seasonal influenza vaccination draws in few new T cells.

As for this clonotype: Its antigen is as yet unknown.

The CDR3 contains 15 residues. From germline, CDR1 is SGHNT and CDR2 YYREEE (reference sequence). Trimming removed 4 bases at V and 1 base at J, with 11 bases between. TCRdb reanalysed the RT-PCR reads using MiXCR and keeps one entry per CDR3 protein. Of approximately 290,000 distinct CDR3 sequences in the sample, approximately 23% were seen once. The receptor was isolated from a man between 50 and 69 years old who received an inactivated influenza vaccine. J is TRBJ2-2 and V is TRBV5-4; D may correspond to TRBD1 or TRBD2 (5 bases each). This sample comprised PBMCs from blood, obtained less than 22 months after vaccination. The CDR3 DNA sequence: TGTGCCAGCAGCCTACCGGGGCAGAACACCGGGGAGCTGTTTTTT. As protein: CASSLPGQNTGELFF.